This T cell receptor beta chain was sequenced during a study of T cell clusters in autoimmune cytopenias. Looked up from germline, CDR1 is MNHEY and CDR2 is SMNVEV (reference sequence). The CDR3 is 13 residues long. This clonotype shows up as medium-sized by frequency. Each sample's input was 250 ng genomic DNA, some 38,000 genome equivalents. TRB rearrangements were amplified by touch-down multiplex PCR with mixed TRB-A/B primers. TCRdb reanalyzed the multiplex PCR reads, giving one entry per CDR3 protein sequence and no DNA. The sample table sets out about 3,200 distinct CDR3 sequences. Sequences were obtained from peripheral blood. The origin of this receptor is a human donor with an autoimmune cytopenia or autoimmune hepatitis (not recorded which). The rearrangement links TRBV27 to TRBJ1-1; TCRdb calls TRBD1, which cannot be checked without DNA. CDR3 loop: CASRPRGDTEAFF.